This TCR gamma chain was identified in a study of intestinal T cells in coeliac disease (dated by TCRdb to the early 2020s). Background on the whole study: Coeliac patients were found to be much younger than controls, with mean ages of about 15 versus 50 years recorded in the TRG cohort. The TCR-delta (TRD) cohort comprised duodenal biopsies from approximately 11 coeliac disease patients and approximately 11 non-coeliac controls. Duodenal biopsies from a few dozen coeliac disease patients and 20 to 25 non-coeliac controls made up a second, larger TCR-gamma (TRG) cohort.

Trimming takes 5 bases off V and 10 bases off J; junction bases not matched to a gene: 16. The CDR3 runs 16 residues from the cysteine to the phenylalanine. The read is trimmed to its CDR3 DNA, 48 bases read in frame from base 1. What the authors observed across the whole study: In training, clustering based on TRD kmers put every one of the 22 biopsies in the right class, and the leave-one-out accuracy was reported as 91%. FFPE-derived DNA was found to be relatively degraded, and loss of a proportion of TCR sequences in each sample was likely caused by this degradation. A significant age difference was observed between coeliac and control groups, although significant classification was not yielded by an age-split analysis. There was no way to tell repeated CDR3 amino acid sequences apart from PCR duplicates. TRG clustering correctly classified most of the 54 biopsies (around 94%), with a reported leave-one-out accuracy of roughly 90%.

Genomic DNA was extracted with the QIAamp DNA FFPE tissue kit from ten 5-um FFPE scrolls per case. Classification of coeliac disease based on the TCR repertoire was tested using fully anonymised formalin-fixed paraffin-embedded duodenal biopsies that were surplus to diagnostic needs. No clinical or histological suspicion of coeliac disease was present in controls, and upper endoscopy was performed in controls for reflux, dyspepsia or gastritis. Receptor amplification or capture employed multiplex PCR. Sequencing was performed on an Ion Torrent PGM. TRG repertoires were amplified from roughly 0.2 ug of biopsy DNA using the LymphoTrack kit, whose primers carry Illumina adapters. After purification with AMPure XP beads and quantification on a 2100 Bioanalyzer, the TRG amplicons were pooled in equimolar amounts. TRG libraries were sequenced on an Ion PGM instrument. Under the source paper's analysis protocol: Using FastX, any read was removed if more than 10% of its nucleotides had quality scores below the third quartile calculated per patient. Alignment of reads was performed with IMGT/HighV-QUEST so that V, D and J genes were assigned, CDR3 regions were identified and functionality was assessed. After the sequences were translated into amino acids, every sequence predicted to be non-functional was thrown out. CDR3s were split into kmers with and without positional annotation, PCA was performed on kmer frequencies, and samples were clustered using all 1023 combinations of PCs 1-10. Leave-one-out cross-validation was used to validate the classification, with parameters re-optimised on the remaining samples in each round. Shannon diversity was computed with the vegan R package from repeated random subsamples equal to the lowest read count. Clonotypes were called again by TCRdb from the public reads via CATT, and duplicate nucleotide sequences were then merged into one entry. The authors' filters were not applied to this entry. Recorded for this sample are about 550 gamma-chain clones; roughly 50% of them occurred a single time. Less than 45% of the sample is taken by the ten largest.

In this sample, this clone turned up a few times. Which antigen it targets is not known. No qualities accompany the bases; no much larger clone lies one base away. Here the chain combines TRGV11 and TRGJP1. TRGV11 is an open reading frame whose function is uncertain. Input material: a duodenal biopsy. The TCR sequence derives from a human donor who served as a control with a normal duodenal biopsy, not a healthy volunteer. The nucleotides read TGTGCCTGCTGGATTATCGACTTAGTACTGGTTTGGTTCAAGATATTT. The encoded protein is CACWIIDLVLVWFKIF.